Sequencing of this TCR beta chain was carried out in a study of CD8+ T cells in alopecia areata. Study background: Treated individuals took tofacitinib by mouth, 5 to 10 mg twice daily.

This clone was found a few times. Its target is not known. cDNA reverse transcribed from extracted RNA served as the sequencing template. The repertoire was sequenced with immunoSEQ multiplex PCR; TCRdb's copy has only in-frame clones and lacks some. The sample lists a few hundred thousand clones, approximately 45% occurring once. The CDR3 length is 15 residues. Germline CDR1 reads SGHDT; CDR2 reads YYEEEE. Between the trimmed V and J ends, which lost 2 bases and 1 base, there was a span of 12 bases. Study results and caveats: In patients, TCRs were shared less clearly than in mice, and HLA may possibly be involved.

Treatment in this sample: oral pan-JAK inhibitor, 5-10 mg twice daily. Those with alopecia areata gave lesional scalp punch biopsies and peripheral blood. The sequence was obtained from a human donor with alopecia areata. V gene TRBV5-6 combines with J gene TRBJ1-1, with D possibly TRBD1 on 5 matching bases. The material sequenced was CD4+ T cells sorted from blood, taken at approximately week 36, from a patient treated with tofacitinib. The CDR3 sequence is CASSLSFRENTEAFF. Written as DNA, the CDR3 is TGTGCCAGCAGCTTATCGTTCAGGGAGAACACTGAAGCTTTCTTT.